This TCR beta chain was captured in a study of T cells after yellow fever vaccination. TCRdb used MiXCR to reprocess the 5' RACE reads, holding one entry per CDR3 protein. The profile shows around 250,000 distinct CDR3 sequences, 6.9% of them singletons. This clonotype appeared a few times. The V gene's germline CDR1 is SGHTA and CDR2 FQGNSA. V dropped 3 bases and J dropped 4 bases, with 11 bases sitting between them. The CDR3 spans 14 residues. The V and J genes are TRBV7-2 and TRBJ2-3; D gene unclear. The clonotype was recovered from a man aged 30 to 45 who received the YFV17D yellow fever vaccine. Specimen: CD4+ T cells sorted from PBMCs, collected 15 days after the yellow fever booster vaccination. Here the CDR3 DNA reads TGTGCCAGCAGCTTGGGTCCCTCCCCAGATACGCAGTATTTT. Protein: CASSLGPSPDTQYF.